This T cell receptor (beta chain) was recorded in a study of type 1 regulatory T cells. Study in general: T-allo10 is a Tr1-enriched, alloantigen-specific CD4 T cell product made in vitro.

TCRdb processed the reads anew with MiXCR; each CDR3 protein has one entry. The profile shows about 74,000 distinct CDR3 sequences, around 63% of them singletons. Graft donor-derived T-allo10 cells were described as host-alloantigen-specific, anergic, and alloantigen-specifically suppressive. Trimming cost V 5 bases and J 9 bases, with 25 bases left between them. The CDR3 length is 17 residues. The V gene's germline CDR1 is LNHDA and CDR2 SQIVND (reference sequence). About this clonotype: Its antigen is still unknown.

The chain employs TRBV19 and TRBJ2-2; either TRBD1 or TRBD2 may fit D (5 bases each). This clonotype originated in a human donor in good health. The sample taken for sequencing was cultured T cells, either the whole culture or a sorted T cell fraction (not recorded which). Subset in this sample: Tr1-enriched cell product generated in vitro against host alloantigens. The CDR3 DNA reads as TGTGCCAGTAGTGAACAAGGGACGGGCCCCGCGTCCCGGGAGCTGTTTTTT. Translated, it gives CASSEQGTGPASRELFF.